This record concerns one T cell receptor (beta chain) sequence. Its antigen is not known. This sample stems from a study of T cell responses to AZD1222 COVID-19 vaccine. Study-level findings and limits: There were mostly white British donors and more females than males, and clonal diversity was possibly underestimated.

Data came from immunoSEQ multiplex PCR; TCRdb stores just in-frame clones and leaves some out. The sample carries around 150,000 clones, around 92% recorded once. The CDR3 length is 14 residues. Germline V gene lookup returns CDR1 SGHAT and CDR2 FQNNGV. J lost 6 bases, V lost 0 bases, and 1 base had no gene match. The sequences come from peripheral blood, collected 28 days after the second AZD1222 dose. The chain employs TRBV11-2 and TRBJ2-2, with TRBD2 matching 7 bases. The origin of this receptor is an adult who received the AZD1222 COVID-19 vaccine. The CDR3 reads CASSLDAGAGELFF. The CDR3 bases are TGTGCCAGCAGCTTAGATGCGGGGGCCGGGGAGCTGTTTTTT.